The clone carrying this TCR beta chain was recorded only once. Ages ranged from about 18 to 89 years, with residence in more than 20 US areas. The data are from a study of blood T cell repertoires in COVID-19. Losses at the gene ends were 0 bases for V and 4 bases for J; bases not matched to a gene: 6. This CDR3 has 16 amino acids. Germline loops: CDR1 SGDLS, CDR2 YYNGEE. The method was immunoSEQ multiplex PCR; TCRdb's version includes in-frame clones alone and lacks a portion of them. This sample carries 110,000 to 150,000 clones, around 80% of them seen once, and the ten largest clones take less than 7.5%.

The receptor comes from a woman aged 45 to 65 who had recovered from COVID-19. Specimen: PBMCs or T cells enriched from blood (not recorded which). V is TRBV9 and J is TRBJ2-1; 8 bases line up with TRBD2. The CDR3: CASSVGKRGLYNEQFF. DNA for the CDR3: TGTGCCAGCAGCGTAGGAAAGCGGGGGCTATACAATGAGCAGTTCTTC.